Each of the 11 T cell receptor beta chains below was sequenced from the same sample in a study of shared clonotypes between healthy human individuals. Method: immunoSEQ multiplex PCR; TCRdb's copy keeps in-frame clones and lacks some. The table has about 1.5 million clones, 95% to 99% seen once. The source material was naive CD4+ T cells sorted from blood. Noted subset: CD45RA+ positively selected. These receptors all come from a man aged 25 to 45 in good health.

In DNA, the CDR3 is TGTGCCAGCTCACCGCTGGCAGGGGGAGCCGGGGAGCTGTTTTTT. Amino acid sequence: CASSPLAGGAGELFF. This chain joins TRBV18 and TRBJ2-2, with TRBD1 matching over 7 bases. Trimming at V came to 3 bases and at J to 6 bases, leaving 7 bases not matched to a gene. The CDR3 spans 15 residues. Germline V gives CDR1 KGHSH, CDR2 LQKENI.

CDR3 protein: CASRAGTGVGNTIYF. CDR3 coding DNA: TGTGCCAGCAGGGCCGGGACCGGAGTTGGAAACACCATATATTTT. The V call is TRBV28, the J call TRBJ1-3, with a possible D match to TRBD1 (5 bases). The germline V and J ends were trimmed by 6 bases and 3 bases, with 15 bases remaining between them. Germline lookup yields CDR1 MDHEN and CDR2 SYDVKM. CDR3 length: 15 residues.

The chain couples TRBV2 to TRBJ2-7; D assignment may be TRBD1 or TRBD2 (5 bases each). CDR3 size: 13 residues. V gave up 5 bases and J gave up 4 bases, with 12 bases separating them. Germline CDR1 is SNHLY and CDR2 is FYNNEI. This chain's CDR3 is CASSRDGTYEQYF. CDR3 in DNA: TGTGCCAGCAGTCGGGACGGAACTTACGAGCAGTACTTC.

CDR3 sequence reads: CASSFLQGGSYEQYF. The CDR3, as DNA: TGTGCCAGCAGCTTCTTACAGGGTGGTTCCTACGAGCAGTACTTC. The chain employs TRBV7-2 and TRBJ2-7; the D gene is possibly TRBD1 (6 bases). The V and J ends lost 3 bases and 1 base respectively, with 13 bases between them. CDR1 is SGHTA, CDR2 FQGNSA, per germline. The CDR3 extends over 15 amino acids. Using reference TRBV7-2 and TRBJ2-7 for the parts outside the CDR3, the full variable domain is GAGVSQSPSNKVTEKGKDVELRCDPISGHTALYWYRQSLGQGLEFLIYFQGNSAPDKSGLPSDRFSAERTGGSVSTLTIQRTQQEDSAVYLCASSFLQGGSYEQYFGPGTRLTVT.

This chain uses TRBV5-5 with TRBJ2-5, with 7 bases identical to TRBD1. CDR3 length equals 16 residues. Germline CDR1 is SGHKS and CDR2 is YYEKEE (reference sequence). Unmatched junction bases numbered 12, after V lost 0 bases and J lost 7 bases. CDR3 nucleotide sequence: TGTGCCAGCAGCTTGGAAGGTGACAGGGTATTGGGGACCCAGTACTTC. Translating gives CASSLEGDRVLGTQYF.

The CDR3 DNA follows: TGCGCCAGCAGCCAAGACGGGAAAATATCCAGGGAAAAACTGTTTTTT. It codes for CASSQDGKISREKLFF. This chain uses TRBV4-1 with TRBJ1-4; D is unresolved. This CDR3 has 16 residues. V was clipped by 0 bases and J by 8 bases, with 16 bases between them. Germline V gene data show CDR1 as MGHRA and CDR2 as YSYEKL.

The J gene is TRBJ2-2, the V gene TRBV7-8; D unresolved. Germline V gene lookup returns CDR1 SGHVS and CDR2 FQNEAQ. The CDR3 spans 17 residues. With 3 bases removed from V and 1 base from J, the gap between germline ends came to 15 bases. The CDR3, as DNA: TGTGCCAGCAGCTTGTTCTCCTTCTTGGGGAACACCGGGGAGCTGTTTTTT. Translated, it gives CASSLFSFLGNTGELFF.

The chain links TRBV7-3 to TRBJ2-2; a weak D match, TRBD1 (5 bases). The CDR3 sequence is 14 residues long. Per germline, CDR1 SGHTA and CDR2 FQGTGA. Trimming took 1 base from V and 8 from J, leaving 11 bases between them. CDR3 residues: CASSLSQGLGELFF. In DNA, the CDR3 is TGTGCCAGCAGCTTAAGTCAGGGCCTGGGGGAGCTGTTTTTT.

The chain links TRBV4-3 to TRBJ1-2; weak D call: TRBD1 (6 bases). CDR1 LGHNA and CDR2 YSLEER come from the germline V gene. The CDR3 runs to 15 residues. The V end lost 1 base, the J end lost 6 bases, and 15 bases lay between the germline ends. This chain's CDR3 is CASSQGRGRGHGYTF. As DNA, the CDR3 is TGCGCCAGCAGCCAAGGGAGGGGCAGGGGTCATGGCTACACCTTC.

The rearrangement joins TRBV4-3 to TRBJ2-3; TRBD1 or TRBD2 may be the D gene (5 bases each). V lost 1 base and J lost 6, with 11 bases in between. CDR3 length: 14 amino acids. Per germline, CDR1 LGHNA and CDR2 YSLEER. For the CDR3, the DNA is TGCGCCAGCAGCCAAGGGCGTCGGGGCGATACGCAGTATTTT. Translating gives CASSQGRRGDTQYF.

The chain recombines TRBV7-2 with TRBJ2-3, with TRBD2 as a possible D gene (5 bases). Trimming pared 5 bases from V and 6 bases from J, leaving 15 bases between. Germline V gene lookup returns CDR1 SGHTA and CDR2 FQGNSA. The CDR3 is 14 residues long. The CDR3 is CASSPVLAYDTQYF. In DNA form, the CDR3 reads TGTGCCAGCAGCCCGGTGCTAGCATACGATACGCAGTATTTT. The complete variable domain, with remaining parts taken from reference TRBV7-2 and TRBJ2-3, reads GAGVSQSPSNKVTEKGKDVELRCDPISGHTALYWYRQSLGQGLEFLIYFQGNSAPDKSGLPSDRFSAERTGGSVSTLTIQRTQQEDSAVYLCASSPVLAYDTQYFGPGTRLTVL.